This T cell receptor beta chain was identified in a study of T cell responses to AZD1222 COVID-19 vaccine. The assay was immunoSEQ multiplex PCR, and TCRdb's table has in-frame clones only and misses some. The table records tens of thousands of clones, about four fifths of them present only once. With 2 bases removed from V and 6 bases from J, the gap between germline ends came to 19 bases. CDR3 size: 16 residues. Germline V CDR1 and CDR2: MDHEN, SYDVKM. The sequences come from peripheral blood, collected on day 0 of AZD1222 vaccination. This clonotype originated in an adult in good health. The chain employs TRBV28 and TRBJ1-1; D is perhaps TRBD1 (6 bases). Here the CDR3 DNA reads TGTGCCAGCAGTTTACATTCTGGTACGGGGGCGTCTGAAGCTTTCTTT. Translated, it gives CASSLHSGTGASEAFF.